This T cell receptor beta chain was recorded in a study of T cell responses to AZD1222 COVID-19 vaccine. Produced via immunoSEQ multiplex PCR; TCRdb's table is partial and in-frame only. The table includes roughly 120,000 clones, roughly 90% detected once. CDR1 is LGHDT, CDR2 YNNKEL, per germline (reference sequence). The CDR3 runs 16 residues. J lost 3 bases, V lost 5 bases, and 8 bases had no gene match. This sequence originates from an adult who received the AZD1222 COVID-19 vaccine. This rearrangement joins TRBV3-1 (or the pseudogene TRBV3-2) to TRBJ1-2, with 11 bases aligning to TRBD1. The sequencing here drew on peripheral blood, taken 28 days after the second AZD1222 dose. The CDR3 here is CASSTRDRGKDYGYTF. Written as DNA, the CDR3 is TGTGCCAGCAGCACCCGGGACAGGGGGAAGGACTATGGCTACACCTTC.